The 29 T cell receptor beta chains in this list originate from one sample, sequenced in a study of cytomegalovirus exposure and HLA in healthy donors. Assay used: immunoSEQ multiplex PCR; TCRdb lists only in-frame clones, some missing. Here the sample spans tens of thousands of clones, approximately 89% being singletons. The sequencing input was PBMCs. Every receptor here comes from a woman aged 18-30 years in good health and CMV-seronegative.

The gene calls are TRBV6-5 and TRBJ2-3; maybe TRBD2 (5 bases). CDR1 MNHEY and CDR2 SVGAGI come from the germline V gene. The CDR3 consists of 16 residues. Trimming cost V 0 bases and J 1 base, with 11 bases left between them. CDR3 sequence: CASSYSFAGGTDTQYF. The CDR3 DNA follows: TGTGCCAGCAGTTACTCGTTCGCGGGCGGCACAGATACGCAGTATTTT.

The chain links TRBV28 to TRBJ2-7; 8 bases fit TRBD2. The V gene's germline CDR1 is MDHEN and CDR2 SYDVKM. The length of the CDR3 is 14 residues. Trimming took 5 bases from V and 2 from J; bases not matched to a gene: 5. For the CDR3, the DNA is TGTGCCAGCAGTCTTCCGGGACTAGCCTACGAGCAGTACTTC. Residues: CASSLPGLAYEQYF.

Written as DNA, the CDR3 is TGTGCCAGCAGCGACGGACTTTTGCAGTACTTC. This translates into CASSDGLLQYF. The J gene is TRBJ2-7, the V gene TRBV5-6, with D possibly being TRBD2 (5 bases). The V end was cut by 4 bases, the J end by 9 bases, with 11 bases between. The germline gives CDR1 SGHDT, CDR2 YYEEEE. This CDR3 spans 11 amino acids.

J is TRBJ1-2 and V is TRBV7-9, with D possibly being TRBD1 (5 bases). Germline CDR1 is SEHNR and CDR2 is FQNEAQ (reference sequence). The CDR3 has 14 amino acids. V was shortened by 2 bases and J by 5 bases, with 12 bases between the two germline ends. CDR3 sequence reads: CASSLTGGRYGYTF. In DNA form, the CDR3 reads TGTGCCAGCAGCTTAACAGGCGGGAGATATGGCTACACCTTC. The variable domain in full, completed from reference TRBV7-9 and TRBJ1-2, reads DTGVSQNPRHKITKRGQNVTFRCDPISEHNRLYWYRQTLGQGPEFLTYFQNEAQLEKSRLLSDRFSAERPKGSFSTLEIQRTEQGDSAMYLCASSLTGGRYGYTFGSGTRLTVV.

CDR3 residues: CASSFWGQRDSNQPQHF. The CDR3 bases are TGTGCCAGCAGTTTTTGGGGTCAGAGGGATAGCAATCAGCCCCAGCATTTT. This rearrangement joins TRBV28 to TRBJ1-5, with D unresolved. Trimming shortened V by 3 bases and J by 0 bases, and 15 bases separated the two germline ends. Germline V gene sequence: CDR1 MDHEN, CDR2 SYDVKM. CDR3 length: 17 residues.

Only one count was recorded for this clone. The rearrangement uses TRBV27 and TRBJ1-6; D gene ambiguous. This CDR3 comprises 17 residues. The ends were cut back, 3 bases at V and 0 bases at J, with 12 bases in the middle. Germline assignment: CDR1 MNHEY and CDR2 SMNVEV (reference sequence). Here the CDR3 reads CASSFRPTSSYNSPLHF. The DNA for the CDR3 is TGTGCCAGCAGTTTCCGCCCAACGAGCTCCTATAATTCACCCCTCCACTTT.

The chain joins TRBV5-1 to TRBJ1-1; 11 nucleotides agree with TRBD1. Per the germline V gene, CDR1 is SGHRS and CDR2 is YFSETQ. V gave up 4 bases and J gave up 7 bases; unmatched junction bases: 6. This CDR3 has 14 amino acids. The CDR3 bases are TGCGCCAGCAGCCAGGACAGGGGGCATAGTGAAGCTTTCTTT. This translates into CASSQDRGHSEAFF.

V and J are TRBV5-5 and TRBJ2-7, with unresolved D. Trimming removed 1 base at V and 2 bases at J, with 16 bases between. Germline assignment: CDR1 SGHKS and CDR2 YYEKEE (reference sequence). This CDR3 has 16 residues. The CDR3 loop is CASSLHGQANPYEQYF. The CDR3 nucleotides read TGTGCCAGCAGCTTGCATGGGCAGGCAAACCCCTACGAGCAGTACTTC. Drawing the rest from reference TRBV5-5 and TRBJ2-7, the complete variable domain is DAGVTQSPTHLIKTRGQQVTLRCSPISGHKSVSWYQQVLGQGPQFIFQYYEKEERGRGNFPDRFSARQFPNYSSELNVNALLLGDSALYLCASSLHGQANPYEQYFGPGTRLTVT.

V gene TRBV11-2 combines with J gene TRBJ1-6; no definite D call. The germline gives CDR1 SGHAT, CDR2 FQNNGV. This CDR3 is built from 15 residues. V was cut by 3 bases and J by 5 bases, with 11 bases left in between. Here the CDR3 reads CASSFISPDNSPLHF. CDR3 sequence (DNA): TGTGCCAGCAGCTTTATTTCCCCGGATAATTCACCCCTCCACTTT.

V gene TRBV9 combines with J gene TRBJ2-1; 13 bases match TRBD2. Germline V gene sequence: CDR1 SGDLS, CDR2 YYNGEE. CDR3 length: 17 residues. V shed 0 bases and J 10 bases; nucleotides not matched to a gene: 10. The CDR3: CASSVGGLAGSHVEQFF. CDR3 coding DNA: TGTGCCAGCAGCGTAGGGGGACTAGCGGGATCTCACGTCGAGCAGTTCTTC.

V gene TRBV7-8 combines with J gene TRBJ2-1; weak D call: TRBD1 (5 bases). Germline assignment: CDR1 SGHVS and CDR2 FQNEAQ. This CDR3 has 14 residues. V was trimmed by 5 bases and J by 8 bases, leaving 16 bases between them. The CDR3 region is CASSPSRATDEQFF. The CDR3 nucleotides read TGTGCCAGCAGCCCTAGTCGGGCGACAGATGAGCAGTTCTTC.

CDR3 loop: CASSDRLEQFF. CDR3 nucleotide sequence: TGTGCCAGCAGTGACCGACTCGAGCAGTTCTTC. The chain recombines TRBV25-1 with TRBJ2-1; D unclear. CDR3 length: 11 amino acids. V was pared by 3 bases and J by 10 bases, with 7 bases between. CDR1 is MGHDK and CDR2 is SYGVNS in the germline V gene.

This chain uses TRBV27 with TRBJ2-1; D might be TRBD2 (7 bases). Germline V gene data show CDR1 as MNHEY and CDR2 as SMNVEV (reference sequence). CDR3 length equals 15 residues. V gave up 2 bases and J gave up 7 bases, with 15 bases separating them. The CDR3 protein is CASSLEGGIINEQFF. CDR3 sequence (DNA): TGTGCCAGCAGTTTAGAGGGGGGGATTATAAATGAGCAGTTCTTC.

The V gene is TRBV7-2, the J gene TRBJ2-1; D perhaps matches TRBD2 (6 bases). V lost 0 bases and J 9 bases, leaving 12 bases between the germline ends. CDR1 and CDR2 (germline): SGHTA, FQGNSA. The CDR3 covers 14 residues. The CDR3 is CASSLAWRAREQFF. CDR3 nucleotides: TGTGCCAGCAGCTTAGCGTGGAGGGCCCGTGAGCAGTTCTTC.

The chain carries TRBV14 and TRBJ2-1; 7 bases align to TRBD2. Germline values: CDR1 SGHDN, CDR2 FVKESK. This CDR3 spans 17 amino acids. V trimming: 0 bases; J trimming: 4 bases; junction bases outside the gene matches: 9. This chain's CDR3 is CASSQDSTGGWYNEQFF. The CDR3 coding sequence is TGTGCCAGCAGCCAAGATTCAACGGGAGGTTGGTACAATGAGCAGTTCTTC.

The V gene is TRBV6-5, the J gene TRBJ1-4; perhaps TRBD1 as D (5 bases). V was cut by 6 bases and J by 8 bases, with 13 bases left in between. The CDR3 runs to 13 residues. CDR1 and CDR2 (germline): MNHEY, SVGAGI. The CDR3 bases are TGTGCCAGCAGGAACAGGAATAGCGAAAAACTGTTTTTT. This codes for CASRNRNSEKLFF.

CDR3 DNA: TGTGCCAGCAGCTTGGCTGGGACTAGTTATCCCGAGACCCAGTACTTC. Translated, it gives CASSLAGTSYPETQYF. This chain joins TRBV5-5 and TRBJ2-5; 8 nucleotides align to TRBD2. Germline CDR1 SGHKS, CDR2 YYEKEE (reference sequence). With 0 bases clipped from V and 5 bases from J, the junction kept 9 bases outside the gene matches. The CDR3 spans 16 residues.

The rearrangement links TRBV29-1 to TRBJ2-1; TRBD2 aligns across 8 bases. Germline values: CDR1 SQVTM, CDR2 ANQGSEA. The CDR3 extends over 15 amino acids. The trim removed 4 bases at V and 6 bases at J, leaving 11 bases unmatched. CDR3 nucleotide sequence: TGCAGCGTTGTTTCGAGCGGGAGAGGGGGCAATGAGCAGTTCTTC. Translating it yields CSVVSSGRGGNEQFF.

This clone was recorded a few times. This rearrangement joins TRBV2 to TRBJ2-5; no firm D call. The V gene's germline CDR1 is SNHLY and CDR2 FYNNEI. The V end lost 5 bases, the J end lost 5 bases, and 12 bases lay between the germline ends. There are 13 residues in the CDR3. The CDR3 sequence is CASSKGPGETQYF. The CDR3, as DNA: TGTGCCAGCAGTAAAGGGCCCGGGGAGACCCAGTACTTC.

The chain recombines TRBV6-1 with TRBJ2-7; 8 bases fit TRBD1. The CDR3 is 15 amino acids. V was pared by 4 bases and J by 3 bases, with 8 bases of the junction left unmatched. CDR1 and CDR2 (germline): MNHNS, SASEGT. The CDR3 protein is CASSALLGQGYEQYF. Written as DNA, the CDR3 is TGTGCCAGCAGTGCCTTACTTGGACAGGGCTACGAGCAGTACTTC.

V is TRBV25-1 and J is TRBJ2-7; D is possibly TRBD2 (6 bases). Germline-derived CDR1 and CDR2 are MGHDK and SYGVNS. This CDR3 has 13 amino acids. Trimming removed 5 bases from V and 3 bases from J, with 11 bases in between. The CDR3 DNA is TGTGCCAGCAGTTTCGGGGGAGGCTACGAGCAGTACTTC. It is translated as CASSFGGGYEQYF.

The chain uses TRBV9 and TRBJ1-1; D may be TRBD1 (5 bases). The CDR3 has 15 amino acids. CDR1 is SGDLS, CDR2 YYNGEE, per germline. V lost 0 bases to trimming and J lost 4 bases, with 13 bases between them. The CDR3: CASSVDAFGGTEAFF. DNA of the CDR3: TGTGCCAGCAGCGTAGACGCCTTCGGGGGCACTGAAGCTTTCTTT.

The V gene is TRBV6-6, the J gene TRBJ1-5; 7 positions match TRBD1. The junction had 6 bases not matched to a gene; V was cut back by 4 bases and J by 6 bases. This CDR3 contains 14 residues. CDR1 and CDR2 from the germline V gene are MNHNY and SVGAGI (reference sequence). The CDR3 reads CASSLRQGGQPQHF. The CDR3 DNA reads TGTGCCAGCAGTTTACGACAGGGCGGTCAGCCCCAGCATTTT.

The rearrangement uses TRBV19 and TRBJ2-1; no clear D gene. V lost 6 bases, J lost 8 bases, and 11 bases lay in between. Germline lookup yields CDR1 LNHDA and CDR2 SQIVND (reference sequence). The CDR3 has 12 amino acids. The CDR3 DNA is TGTGCCAGTAGCTCCACATACGATGAGCAGTTCTTC. Its protein product is CASSSTYDEQFF.

The rearrangement joins TRBV10-2 to TRBJ1-1; D gene ambiguous. Germline CDR1 WSHSY, CDR2 SAAADI. The CDR3 covers 11 residues. Between the trimmed V and J ends, which lost 3 bases and 9 bases, there was a span of 8 bases. CDR3 sequence reads: CASSDRGKAFF. The DNA of the CDR3 is TGCGCCAGCAGTGACCGGGGAAAAGCTTTCTTT.

The chain carries TRBV7-9 and TRBJ1-1; D uncertain. V was pared by 6 bases and J by 3 bases, with 11 bases between. Per germline, CDR1 SEHNR and CDR2 FQNEAQ (reference sequence). This CDR3 comprises 13 residues. This CDR3 reads CASSLRHDTEAFF. For the CDR3, the DNA is TGTGCCAGCAGTTTAAGACACGACACTGAAGCTTTCTTT.

Written as DNA, the CDR3 is TGTGCCAGCAGTGAGTTAGCGGGAGAGTCCTACGAGCAGTACTTC. It encodes CASSELAGESYEQYF. The chain joins TRBV6-1 to TRBJ2-7; 9 bases match TRBD2. The germline CDR1 and CDR2 sequences are MNHNS and SASEGT. The CDR3 loop spans 15 amino acids. With V trimmed by 3 bases and J by 1 base, 4 bases remained unmatched.

The rearrangement joins TRBV28 to TRBJ1-5; 10 nucleotides agree with TRBD1. The CDR3 length is 15 residues. Germline CDR1 and CDR2: MDHEN and SYDVKM. Losses at the gene ends were 2 bases for V and 5 bases for J; bases not matched to a gene: 3. The CDR3: CASSLGQGGDQPQHF. The CDR3 DNA reads as TGTGCCAGCAGTTTAGGACAGGGGGGAGATCAGCCCCAGCATTTT.

The chain uses TRBV4-1 and TRBJ2-2; 11 bases match TRBD2. Per germline, CDR1 MGHRA and CDR2 YSYEKL. CDR3 length: 18 residues. V shed 3 bases, J shed 6 bases, and the junction held 12 bases outside the gene matches. CDR3 nucleotide sequence: TGCGCCAGCAGCCAGGGAGTAGCGGGGGGGCTGGGCGCCGGGGAGCTGTTTTTT. Amino acids: CASSQGVAGGLGAGELFF.